Following are 10 T cell receptor beta chains from one sample sequenced in a study of response to subunit inactivated influenza vaccine. MiXCR was run by TCRdb on the RT-PCR reads, yielding one entry per CDR3 protein. The data contain about 530,000 distinct CDR3 sequences, under 15% of them singletons. This specimen consisted of PBMCs from blood, obtained roughly 45 days after vaccination. The receptors were gathered from a man in his fifties or sixties who received an inactivated influenza vaccine.

This clonotype was seen a few times. The chain couples TRBV19 to TRBJ1-5; no clear D gene. Germline V gene lookup returns CDR1 LNHDA and CDR2 SQIVND (reference sequence). Trimming pared 3 bases from V and 2 bases from J, leaving 8 bases between. The length of the CDR3 is 14 residues. DNA of the CDR3: TGTGCCAGTAGTATGCTGGCAGGCAATCAGCCCCAGCATTTT. Translation: CASSMLAGNQPQHF.

In this sample, this clonotype turned up a few times. V gene TRBV15 combines with J gene TRBJ1-3; D unresolved. The CDR3 totals 15 residues. The V gene's germline CDR1 is LNHNV and CDR2 YYDKDF (reference sequence). V was pared by 1 base and J by 4 bases, with 11 bases between. The CDR3 is CATSRGRVPGNTIYF. The CDR3 nucleotides are TGTGCCACCAGCAGAGGGAGGGTCCCAGGAAACACCATATATTTT.

The chain has TRBV7-9 and TRBJ1-1, with D perhaps TRBD1 (6 bases). CDR1 SEHNR and CDR2 FQNEAQ come from the germline V gene (reference sequence). The ends were cut back, 2 bases at V and 2 bases at J, with 12 bases in the middle. The CDR3 runs 15 residues. The CDR3 protein is CASSLISGANTEAFF. The CDR3 DNA follows: TGTGCCAGCAGCTTAATCTCAGGGGCTAACACTGAAGCTTTCTTT.

This chain uses TRBV29-1 with TRBJ2-1; weak D call: TRBD2 (7 bases). This CDR3 is built from 14 residues. V dropped 8 bases and J dropped 0 bases, with 14 bases sitting between them. Germline CDR1 reads SQVTM; CDR2 reads ANQGSEA. CDR3 bases: TGCAGCTCGAGGGGGGGTAGCTCCTACAATGAGCAGTTCTTC. Its protein is CSSRGGSSYNEQFF.

This clonotype appeared a few times. The CDR3 DNA sequence: TGTGCCAGCAGCCAACTGGGGTTCCTAGCGGCTATACAAGAGACCCAGTACTTC. Translation: CASSQLGFLAAIQETQYF. J is TRBJ2-5 and V is TRBV3-1, with TRBD2 identical over 7 bases. V was pared by 2 bases and J by 2 bases, with 14 bases of the junction left unmatched. This CDR3 spans 18 amino acids. Germline V CDR1 and CDR2: LGHDT, YNNKEL (reference sequence).

The chain is built from TRBV5-6 and TRBJ2-7; TRBD2 matches 8 bases. J gave up 4 bases and V 1 base, and 13 bases lay outside the gene matches. Per germline, CDR1 SGHDT and CDR2 YYEEEE. CDR3 length: 17 residues. CDR3 sequence reads: CASSLPISGTRDYEQYF. DNA for the CDR3: TGTGCCAGCAGCTTGCCGATTTCCGGGACTAGGGATTACGAGCAGTACTTC.

The chain carries TRBV7-9 and TRBJ2-7, with 11 bases fitting TRBD1. Germline V lookup: CDR1 SEHNR, CDR2 FQNEAQ (reference sequence). With V trimmed by 4 bases and J by 4 bases, 12 bases remained unmatched. The CDR3 is 17 residues long. CDR3: CASSSQGGQGDIYEQYF. CDR3 coding DNA: TGTGCCAGCAGCTCCCAAGGGGGACAGGGGGATATTTACGAGCAGTACTTC.

CDR3 region: CASSYSAGEETQYF. The CDR3, as DNA: TGTGCCAGCAGTTATTCAGCGGGAGAAGAGACCCAGTACTTC. The chain employs TRBV6-5 and TRBJ2-5; 8 nucleotides match TRBD2. CDR3 length: 14 residues. Losses at the gene ends were 3 bases for V and 3 bases for J; bases not matched to a gene: 3. Germline V lookup: CDR1 MNHEY, CDR2 SVGAGI.

The J gene is TRBJ1-1, the V gene TRBV6-2 or TRBV6-3; TRBD1 agrees at 7 bases. CDR1 is MNHEY and CDR2 is SVGEGT in the germline V gene. The CDR3 contains 13 residues. V shed 6 bases and J 7 bases; nucleotides not matched to a gene: 8. This chain's CDR3 is CASRAGTDDEAFF. The CDR3 bases are TGTGCCAGCAGGGCGGGGACAGACGATGAAGCTTTCTTT.

The table lists this clonotype with a few counts. The chain uses TRBV5-1 and TRBJ1-6, with D possibly matching TRBD1 (5 bases). Trimming shortened V by 4 bases and J by 5 bases, and 13 bases separated the two germline ends. This CDR3 comprises 15 residues. Germline V gives CDR1 SGHRS, CDR2 YFSETQ. The DNA of the CDR3 is TGCGCCAGCAGCAGGGGATCACACGATAATTCACCCCTCCACTTT. The encoded protein is CASSRGSHDNSPLHF.